Each of the 8 T cell receptor beta chains below was sequenced from the same sample in a study of T-cell reconstitution after alpha-beta-depleted transplantation in children. Unique molecular identifiers featured in how the TCRbeta library was prepared. TCRdb reanalysed the PCR reads using MiXCR and keeps one entry per CDR3 protein. The top ten hold roughly 2.3% of the sample, which has about 600,000 distinct CDR3 sequences, approximately 12% seen once. Sequencing used PBMCs, mostly from graft donor cells, obtained 360 days after TCRalphabeta/CD19-depleted stem cell transplant. These TCRs come from a male patient younger than 18 who had a stem cell transplant for acute myeloid leukemia, so the T cells may come from the graft donor.

The chain employs TRBV28 and TRBJ2-1; D call uncertain. V was clipped by 7 bases and J by 6 bases, with 10 bases between them. CDR3 size: 12 residues. CDR1 and CDR2 (germline): MDHEN, SYDVKM. The chain's CDR3 is CASTSSPNEQFF. The CDR3 DNA reads TGTGCCAGCACTTCCTCACCCAATGAGCAGTTCTTC.

J is TRBJ2-1 and V is TRBV18; 7 bases line up with TRBD1. The trim removed 5 bases at V and 4 bases at J, leaving 14 bases unmatched. The CDR3 length is 17 residues. Germline CDR1 is KGHSH and CDR2 is LQKENI. CDR3 bases: TGTGCCAGCTCAAAAAATACAGGGGCCCTAGCTTACAATGAGCAGTTCTTC. It yields the protein CASSKNTGALAYNEQFF.

This clonotype came up a few times. The chain recombines TRBV28 with TRBJ2-5, with D tentatively TRBD1 (6 bases). Germline assignment: CDR1 MDHEN and CDR2 SYDVKM. V shed 5 bases and J shed 2 bases, with 12 bases lying between them. This CDR3 spans 14 amino acids. The CDR3 nucleotides are TGTGCCAGCAGTCCCTGGACAGAGCAAGAGACCCAGTACTTC. Residues: CASSPWTEQETQYF.

In this sample, this clonotype turned up a few times. The chain links TRBV29-1 to TRBJ2-3; TRBD1 aligns across 7 bases. Unmatched junction bases numbered 8, after V lost 3 bases and J lost 5 bases. Germline assignment: CDR1 SQVTM and CDR2 ANQGSEA. This CDR3 is 14 amino acids long. CDR3 coding DNA: TGCAGCGTTGATACAGGGGTGAGGGGAGATACGCAGTATTTT. This codes for CSVDTGVRGDTQYF.

This clonotype has just a few counts. The rearrangement uses TRBV2 and TRBJ2-4; 8 bases fit TRBD1. Germline values: CDR1 SNHLY, CDR2 FYNNEI. Germline trimming cut 6 bases from V and 0 bases from J; bases unmatched to any gene: 1. CDR3 length: 14 amino acids. The CDR3 coding sequence is TGTGCCAGCAGGGACAGGGTAGCCAAAAACATTCAGTACTTC. It is translated as CASRDRVAKNIQYF.

The rearrangement joins TRBV29-1 to TRBJ2-7; 10 bases fit TRBD2. With V trimmed by 7 bases and J by 5 bases, 11 bases remained unmatched. The CDR3 covers 14 residues. CDR1 SQVTM and CDR2 ANQGSEA come from the germline V gene. The CDR3 loop is CSAPVSGRLDEQYF. In nucleotides, the CDR3 is TGCAGCGCCCCCGTTAGCGGGAGGCTGGACGAGCAGTACTTC.

The V gene is TRBV25-1, the J gene TRBJ2-5; 7 nucleotides align to TRBD1. Germline V CDR1 and CDR2: MGHDK, SYGVNS. The CDR3 has 14 amino acids. The V and J ends lost 3 bases and 0 bases, in that order; junction bases with no gene match: 1. CDR3 nucleotides: TGTGCCAGCAGTGAGAGGGGGCACCAAGAGACCCAGTACTTC. It translates to CASSERGHQETQYF.

As DNA, the CDR3 is TGTGCCAGCAGCCCCAAGACAGGTAGCGAGCAGTACTTC. Protein: CASSPKTGSEQYF. The chain joins TRBV9 to TRBJ2-7; D may be TRBD1 (6 bases). The CDR3 consists of 13 residues. CDR1 SGDLS and CDR2 YYNGEE come from the germline V gene. Trimming pared 4 bases from V and 6 bases from J, leaving 14 bases between.